Listed below are T cell receptor beta chains from one sample, sequenced in a study of CD8 T cells in ankylosing spondylitis. Each CDR3 protein gets one entry after TCRdb re-called the 5' RACE reads with MiXCR. The sample shows some 220,000 distinct CDR3 sequences, about 10% of them seen only once. Material: blood, either unsorted or a sorted T cell fraction (not recorded which). The source is a male donor with ankylosing spondylitis or in good health (not recorded which). CDR3s include the opening cysteine and the closing phenylalanine or tryptophan. The order of the fields is D gene, V gene, clone size, J gene, CDR3 protein, CDR3 DNA. The D gene is left open where the match is weak. Expanded clones get a size class; other rows say once, few or many, or leave the size out.

D: NA; V: TRBV6-6; size: many; J: TRBJ2-7; CDR3: CASSYPSDGGSEQYF; DNA: TGTGCCAGCAGTTACCCCTCCGATGGGGGTTCCGAGCAGTACTTC
D: TRBD1; V: TRBV20-1; size: few; J: TRBJ1-2; CDR3: CSARLDRRTGYTF; DNA: TGCAGTGCCAGATTGGACAGGAGGACTGGCTACACCTTC
D: NA; V: TRBV20-1; size: many; J: TRBJ1-1; CDR3: CSAIPAGTEAFF; DNA: TGCAGTGCTATCCCAGCGGGCACTGAAGCTTTCTTT
D: NA; V: TRBV11-2; size: NA; J: TRBJ2-3; CDR3: CASSSMNTDTQYF; DNA: TGTGCCAGCAGCTCCATGAACACAGATACGCAGTATTTT
D: TRBD2; V: TRBV4-1; size: many; J: TRBJ2-1; CDR3: CASSGLAGGSLNEQFF; DNA: TGCGCCAGCAGCGGTCTAGCGGGGGGGTCCCTCAATGAGCAGTTCTTC
D: NA; V: TRBV15; size: many; J: TRBJ2-7; CDR3: CATSRDGGRGVYYEQYF; DNA: TGTGCCACCAGCAGAGATGGGGGGAGAGGGGTTTACTACGAGCAGTACTTC
D: TRBD2; V: TRBV3-1; size: few; J: TRBJ2-1; CDR3: CASSQEGRGGSYNEQFF; DNA: TGTGCCAGCAGCCAAGAAGGGCGGGGGGGCTCCTACAATGAGCAGTTCTTC
D: TRBD1; V: TRBV24-1; size: many; J: TRBJ1-1; CDR3: CATRDGQGNTEAFF; DNA: TGTGCCACCAGAGACGGACAGGGCAACACTGAAGCTTTCTTT
D: NA; V: TRBV11-2; size: many; J: TRBJ2-3; CDR3: CASSLDRGHSSTDTQYF; DNA: TGTGCCAGCAGCTTAGACCGGGGCCACTCTAGCACAGATACGCAGTATTTT
D: NA; V: TRBV4-2; size: few; J: TRBJ2-3; CDR3: CASSQGTKGTDTQYF; DNA: TGTGCCAGCAGCCAAGGGACAAAGGGTACAGATACGCAGTATTTT
D: TRBD1; V: TRBV5-1; size: few; J: TRBJ1-1; CDR3: CASRLGTGRLNTEAFF; DNA: TGCGCCAGCCGACTCGGGACAGGGAGGCTGAACACTGAAGCTTTCTTT
D: TRBD2; V: TRBV10-3; size: many; J: TRBJ2-3; CDR3: CAISDRTSGSINTQYF; DNA: TGTGCCATCAGTGACCGGACTAGCGGGAGTATCAATACGCAGTATTTT
D: TRBD1; V: TRBV5-6; size: many; J: TRBJ1-2; CDR3: CASNFAAGQTTAGYTF; DNA: TGTGCCAGCAACTTTGCCGCGGGACAGACGACGGCTGGCTACACCTTC
D: NA; V: TRBV30; size: many; J: TRBJ2-5; CDR3: CAWSLLGPEYF; DNA: TGTGCCTGGAGCCTACTGGGGCCGGAGTACTTC
D: NA; V: TRBV10-3; size: many; J: TRBJ2-1; CDR3: CAISPGLNSYNEQFF; DNA: TGTGCCATCAGTCCCGGGCTAAATAGCTACAATGAGCAGTTCTTC
D: NA; V: TRBV3-1; size: many; J: TRBJ2-4; CDR3: CASSLVSAGRLNIQYF; DNA: TGTGCCAGCAGCCTCGTCAGCGCAGGGCGTTTAAACATTCAGTACTTC
D: NA; V: TRBV12-3/TRBV12-4; size: few; J: TRBJ1-5; CDR3: CASRDENQPQHF; DNA: TGTGCCAGCAGGGACGAAAATCAGCCCCAGCATTTT
D: NA; V: TRBV29-1; size: few; J: TRBJ1-1; CDR3: CSVAPAGNSEAFF; DNA: TGCAGCGTTGCACCCGCAGGTAACTCTGAAGCTTTCTTT
D: NA; V: TRBV30; size: many; J: TRBJ2-5; CDR3: CAWEDGQSQETQYF; DNA: TGTGCCTGGGAAGACGGACAGTCCCAAGAGACCCAGTACTTC
D: NA; V: TRBV27; size: few; J: TRBJ2-1; CDR3: CASAVFRGNEQFF; DNA: TGTGCCAGCGCCGTTTTCAGGGGAAATGAGCAGTTCTTC
D: TRBD2; V: TRBV6-1; size: few; J: TRBJ2-5; CDR3: CASLLAGGPLETQYF; DNA: TGTGCCAGCTTGTTGGCGGGAGGGCCGTTAGAGACCCAGTACTTC
D: NA; V: TRBV10-3; size: few; J: TRBJ2-5; CDR3: CAISQDYRETQYF; DNA: TGTGCCATCAGTCAGGACTACCGAGAGACCCAGTACTTC
D: TRBD1; V: TRBV4-1; size: many; J: TRBJ2-7; CDR3: CASSHLTGDLYEQYF; DNA: TGCGCCAGCAGCCACCTAACAGGGGACCTCTACGAGCAGTACTTC
D: NA; V: TRBV7-2; size: few; J: TRBJ2-1; CDR3: CASSYRYEQFF; DNA: TGTGCCAGCAGCTATCGGTACGAGCAGTTCTTC
D: NA; V: TRBV2; size: many; J: TRBJ2-3; CDR3: CASSRLRVGTDTQYF; DNA: TGTGCCAGCAGCAGACTGCGTGTAGGGACAGATACGCAGTATTTT
D: TRBD2; V: TRBV20-1; size: many; J: TRBJ2-2; CDR3: CSARRPGLAGGLRTGELFF; DNA: TGCAGTGCCCGACGGCCGGGACTAGCGGGGGGGCTTAGAACCGGGGAGCTGTTTTTT
D: TRBD1; V: TRBV7-9; size: many; J: TRBJ1-1; CDR3: CASSDRGSGTEAFF; DNA: TGTGCCAGCAGCGACAGGGGGTCGGGGACTGAAGCTTTCTTT
D: NA; V: TRBV20-1; size: NA; J: TRBJ1-6; CDR3: CSAGSQGHNSPLHF; DNA: TGCAGTGCTGGGTCGCAGGGTCATAATTCACCCCTCCACTTT
D: TRBD2; V: TRBV5-1; size: many; J: TRBJ2-2; CDR3: CASSDSGKHTGELFF; DNA: TGCGCCAGCAGCGATAGCGGGAAGCACACCGGGGAGCTGTTTTTT
D: NA; V: TRBV21-1; size: many; J: TRBJ2-4; CDR3: CASSASGINIQYF; DNA: TGTGCCAGCAGCGCCTCAGGAATAAACATTCAGTACTTC
D: NA; V: TRBV24-1; size: few; J: TRBJ2-2; CDR3: CATSDPEGTGELFF; DNA: TGTGCCACCAGTGATCCTGAGGGAACCGGGGAGCTGTTTTTT
D: TRBD2; V: TRBV20-1; size: NA; J: TRBJ2-3; CDR3: CSALSPIAGGTDTQYF; DNA: TGCAGTGCTCTTTCTCCCATAGCGGGGGGTACAGATACGCAGTATTTT
D: TRBD2; V: TRBV3-1; size: many; J: TRBJ2-3; CDR3: CASSHRLAGTDTQYF; DNA: TGTGCCAGCAGCCACCGACTAGCGGGCACAGATACGCAGTATTTT
D: TRBD2; V: TRBV7-2; size: few; J: TRBJ2-7; CDR3: CASSLIDGRANEQYF; DNA: TGTGCCAGCAGCTTGATTGACGGGAGGGCCAACGAGCAGTACTTC
D: NA; V: TRBV18; size: NA; J: TRBJ2-7; CDR3: CASSQAGGSSYEQYF; DNA: TGTGCCAGCTCACAAGCCGGGGGCAGCTCCTACGAGCAGTACTTC
D: TRBD2; V: TRBV20-1; size: NA; J: TRBJ2-3; CDR3: CSARASGRVGDTQYF; DNA: TGCAGTGCTAGAGCAAGCGGGAGGGTGGGGGATACGCAGTATTTT
D: TRBD1; V: TRBV2; size: few; J: TRBJ1-2; CDR3: CASSIGQGINYGYTF; DNA: TGTGCCAGCAGTATCGGACAGGGGATTAACTATGGCTACACCTTC
D: TRBD1; V: TRBV7-9; size: many; J: TRBJ2-3; CDR3: CASSPPTGGHTDTQYF; DNA: TGTGCCAGCAGCCCCCCGACAGGGGGTCACACAGATACGCAGTATTTT
D: NA; V: TRBV6-5; size: NA; J: TRBJ1-2; CDR3: CVSMYPTRANYGYTF; DNA: TGTGTCAGCATGTACCCGACTCGAGCTAACTATGGCTACACCTTC
D: NA; V: TRBV5-1; size: many; J: TRBJ1-2; CDR3: CASSPAANSYGYTF; DNA: TGCGCCAGCAGCCCGGCAGCCAACTCCTATGGCTACACCTTC
D: TRBD1; V: TRBV19; size: few; J: TRBJ2-5; CDR3: CASSGTGTLQETQYF; DNA: TGTGCCAGTAGTGGGACAGGGACCCTCCAAGAGACCCAGTACTTC
D: NA; V: TRBV5-1; size: few; J: TRBJ1-3; CDR3: CASSLVGDSGNTIYF; DNA: TGCGCCAGCAGCTTGGTGGGGGACTCTGGAAACACCATATATTTT
D: NA; V: TRBV6-5; size: many; J: TRBJ2-2; CDR3: CASSYEVGGTGELFF; DNA: TGTGCCAGCAGTTACGAGGTGGGGGGCACCGGGGAGCTGTTTTTT
D: NA; V: TRBV7-9; size: few; J: TRBJ1-2; CDR3: CASKGGGYGYTF; DNA: TGTGCCTCAAAGGGGGGCGGCTATGGCTACACCTTC
D: NA; V: TRBV10-2; size: many; J: TRBJ2-3; CDR3: CASSLFAGALTDTQYF; DNA: TGCGCCAGCAGTTTATTCGCGGGGGCACTCACAGATACGCAGTATTTT
D: NA; V: TRBV6-1; size: many; J: TRBJ1-1; CDR3: CASISGGRTEAFF; DNA: TGTGCCAGCATATCGGGGGGGAGGACTGAAGCTTTCTTT
D: NA; V: TRBV4-2; size: many; J: TRBJ2-1; CDR3: CASSQENTWGNEQFF; DNA: TGTGCCAGCAGCCAAGAGAACACTTGGGGCAATGAGCAGTTCTTC
D: TRBD2; V: TRBV6-5; size: many; J: TRBJ2-3; CDR3: CASSSYSGRATDTQYF; DNA: TGTGCCAGCAGTTCCTATAGCGGGAGGGCAACAGATACGCAGTATTTT
D: NA; V: TRBV20-1; size: few; J: TRBJ2-6; CDR3: CSARAGLKGNVLTF; DNA: TGCAGTGCTAGAGCCGGACTTAAGGGCAACGTCCTGACTTTC